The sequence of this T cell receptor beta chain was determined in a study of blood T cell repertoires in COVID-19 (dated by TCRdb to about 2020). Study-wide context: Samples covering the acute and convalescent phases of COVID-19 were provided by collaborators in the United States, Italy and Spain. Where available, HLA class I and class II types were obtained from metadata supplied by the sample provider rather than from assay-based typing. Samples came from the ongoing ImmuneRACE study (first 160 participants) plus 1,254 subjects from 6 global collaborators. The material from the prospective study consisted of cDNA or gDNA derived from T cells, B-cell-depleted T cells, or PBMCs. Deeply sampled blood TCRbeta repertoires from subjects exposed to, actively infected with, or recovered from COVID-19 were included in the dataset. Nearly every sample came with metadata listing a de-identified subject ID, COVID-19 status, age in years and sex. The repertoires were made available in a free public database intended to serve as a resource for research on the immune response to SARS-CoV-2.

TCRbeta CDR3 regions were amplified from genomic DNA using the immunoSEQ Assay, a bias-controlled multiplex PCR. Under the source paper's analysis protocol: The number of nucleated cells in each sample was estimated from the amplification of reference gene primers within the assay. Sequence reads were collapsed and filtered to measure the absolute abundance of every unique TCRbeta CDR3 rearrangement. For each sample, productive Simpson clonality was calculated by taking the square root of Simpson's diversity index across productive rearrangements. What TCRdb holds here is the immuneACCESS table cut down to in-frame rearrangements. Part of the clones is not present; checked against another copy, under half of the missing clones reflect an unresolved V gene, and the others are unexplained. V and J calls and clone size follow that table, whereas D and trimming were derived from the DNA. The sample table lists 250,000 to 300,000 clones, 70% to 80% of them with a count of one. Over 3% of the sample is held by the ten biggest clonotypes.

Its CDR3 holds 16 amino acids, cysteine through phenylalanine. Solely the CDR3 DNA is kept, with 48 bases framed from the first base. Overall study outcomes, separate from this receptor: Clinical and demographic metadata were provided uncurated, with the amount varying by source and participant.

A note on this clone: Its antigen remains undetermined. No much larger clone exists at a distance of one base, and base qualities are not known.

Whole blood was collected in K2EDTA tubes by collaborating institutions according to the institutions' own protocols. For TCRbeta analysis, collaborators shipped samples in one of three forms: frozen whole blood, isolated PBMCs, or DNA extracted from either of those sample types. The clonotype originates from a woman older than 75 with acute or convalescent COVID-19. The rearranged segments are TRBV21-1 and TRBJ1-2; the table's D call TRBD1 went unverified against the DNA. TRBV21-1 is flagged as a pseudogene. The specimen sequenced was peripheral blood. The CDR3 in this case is CASSKVSGKKQGGYTF. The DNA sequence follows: TGTGCCAGCAGCAAAGTAAGTGGGAAAAAACAGGGGGGCTACACCTTC.